The rows below give T cell receptor beta chains drawn from one sample of a study of T cells after yellow fever vaccination. TCRdb ran MiXCR on the 5' RACE reads and lists one entry per CDR3 protein. Of hundreds of thousands of distinct CDR3 sequences listed, 18% are singletons. The material sequenced was PBMCs, taken before the yellow fever booster vaccination. The receptor set was obtained from a man aged 18 to 30 who received the YFV17D yellow fever vaccine. The conserved cysteine and the conserved F or W are not part of the CDR3 here. Each record gives: CDR3 protein, CDR3 length, D gene, J gene, V gene. The D gene is left open where the match is weak.

ASSLASSGGGDNSPLH 16 NA TRBJ1-6 TRBV5-1
SVDIAEQETQY 11 NA TRBJ2-5 TRBV29-1
SAGRPYQETQY 11 NA TRBJ2-5 TRBV20-1
ASSEVGARTDTQY 13 NA TRBJ2-3 TRBV2
ASSHETQETQY 11 NA TRBJ2-5 TRBV3-2
ASSSDREGEQY 11 NA TRBJ2-7 TRBV7-3
ASIQFTGLTEAF 12 NA TRBJ1-1 TRBV18
ASSLGPAFQETQY 13 NA TRBJ2-5 TRBV7-2
ASSLSGLQETQY 12 NA TRBJ2-5 TRBV7-7
SARIRQGPYNEQF 13 NA TRBJ2-1 TRBV20-1
ASSNHRGGVNTEAF 14 NA TRBJ1-1 TRBV7-6
SASGGVYGYT 10 TRBD1 TRBJ1-2 TRBV20-1
ASSLTSSYEQY 11 NA TRBJ2-7 TRBV7-2
ASSLLGHDLQGAF 13 NA TRBJ1-1 TRBV5-5
ASSFGGAGDTQY 12 TRBD2 TRBJ2-3 TRBV12-3/TRBV12-4
ASSLDGLGTPADTQY 15 NA TRBJ2-3 TRBV5-1
ASSDIQGAVNTGELF 15 TRBD1 TRBJ2-2 TRBV5-1
ASREGAMGYEQY 12 NA TRBJ2-7 TRBV6-1
SARGTSGGTLSEQF 14 TRBD2 TRBJ2-1 TRBV20-1
ATSDWGQGADTQY 13 TRBD1 TRBJ2-3 TRBV24-1
ASRSRVDRFGGANVLT 16 NA TRBJ2-6 TRBV7-8
SAGQGGGIRGNTIY 14 TRBD1 TRBJ1-3 TRBV20-1
ASSPLWRSYNSPLH 14 NA TRBJ1-6 TRBV5-1
ASIRQASTDTQY 12 NA TRBJ2-3 TRBV12-3/TRBV12-4
SAPYVDQPQH 10 NA TRBJ1-5 TRBV20-1
ASKSGGSVISGNGYT 15 NA TRBJ1-2 TRBV12-3/TRBV12-4
ASSPRGGTLNEQF 13 NA TRBJ2-1 TRBV7-3
SVRGLDTDTQY 11 NA TRBJ2-3 TRBV20-1
ASSLVFGGGVNTQY 14 TRBD2 TRBJ2-3 TRBV7-2
ASSQDPREQF 10 NA TRBJ2-1 TRBV4-3
SARGKSTDTQY 11 NA TRBJ2-3 TRBV20-1
ASRRQGNGYT 10 TRBD1 TRBJ1-2 TRBV2
ASSFQQGEAF 10 NA TRBJ1-1 TRBV12-3/TRBV12-4
ASSSRDRPEAF 11 NA TRBJ1-1 TRBV7-2
ASRTGETEAF 10 TRBD1 TRBJ1-1 TRBV5-1
ASSGQKNQPQH 11 NA TRBJ1-5 TRBV18
ASSLRVSTPGAQY 13 NA TRBJ2-5 TRBV6-5
ASSQDWEAEQF 11 NA TRBJ2-1 TRBV14
SARDAGTGFSPLH 13 TRBD1 TRBJ1-6 TRBV20-1
ASSVGTATQETQY 13 NA TRBJ2-5 TRBV9
ASTGTGELF 9 NA TRBJ2-2 TRBV19
ATRLKQGGFNQPQH 14 NA TRBJ1-5 TRBV6-1
ASREMTDAYEQY 12 NA TRBJ2-7 TRBV2